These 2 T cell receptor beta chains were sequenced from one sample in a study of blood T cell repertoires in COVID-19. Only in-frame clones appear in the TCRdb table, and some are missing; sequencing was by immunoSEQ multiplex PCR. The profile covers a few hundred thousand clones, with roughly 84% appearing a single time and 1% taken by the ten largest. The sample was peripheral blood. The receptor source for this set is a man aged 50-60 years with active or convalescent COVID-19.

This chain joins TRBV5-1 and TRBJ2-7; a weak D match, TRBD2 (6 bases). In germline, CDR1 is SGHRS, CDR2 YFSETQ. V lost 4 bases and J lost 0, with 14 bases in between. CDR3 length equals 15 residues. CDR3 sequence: CASSVMAGSSYEQYF. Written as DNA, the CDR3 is TGCGCCAGCAGCGTGATGGCGGGGTCCTCCTACGAGCAGTACTTC.

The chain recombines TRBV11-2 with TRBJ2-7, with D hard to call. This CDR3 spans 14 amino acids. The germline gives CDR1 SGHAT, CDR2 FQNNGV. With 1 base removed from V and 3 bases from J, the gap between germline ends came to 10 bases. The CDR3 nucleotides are TGTGCCAGCAGCTTAGGTCAGATGAACTACGAGCAGTACTTC. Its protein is CASSLGQMNYEQYF. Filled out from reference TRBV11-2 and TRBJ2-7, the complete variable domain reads EAGVAQSPRYKIIEKRQSVAFWCNPISGHATLYWYQQILGQGPKLLIQFQNNGVVDDSQLPKDRFSAERLKGVDSTLKIQPAKLEDSAVYLCASSLGQMNYEQYFGPGTRLTVT.